Listed here are 3 T cell receptor beta chains from one sample, sequenced in a study of blood T cell repertoires in COVID-19 (dated by TCRdb to about 2020). The method behind the library was the immunoSEQ multiplex PCR assay. As stored in TCRdb, this immuneACCESS dataset retains in-frame rearrangements with V and J assigned. A fraction of the clones does not appear; measured against another copy, unresolved V genes explain less than half of the discrepancy, and the remainder lacks a known reason. The sample data list 300,000 to 450,000 clones, and about 88% of these were observed just once. More than 1% of the sample is held by the ten biggest clonotypes. Sequenced: PBMCs or T cells enriched from blood (not recorded which). The origin of the receptors is a young woman who had recovered from COVID-19.

The V and J genes are TRBV7-2 and TRBJ1-2; TRBD1 agrees at 10 bases. V trimming: 4 bases; J trimming: 3 bases; junction bases outside the gene matches: 5. This CDR3 is 15 amino acids long. The germline CDR1 and CDR2 sequences are SGHTA and FQGNSA. The CDR3 coding sequence is TGTGCCAGCAGCTCGACGGGACAGGGGTACTATGGCTACACCTTC. It translates to CASSSTGQGYYGYTF.

V is TRBV5-3 and J is TRBJ2-2; D is unresolved. TRBV5-3 belongs to the ORF category, with a function that is uncertain. The CDR3 covers 16 residues. Between the trimmed V and J ends, which lost 0 bases and 6 bases, there was a span of 15 bases. The CDR3 DNA reads TGTGCCAGAAGCTTGGACAGCAGTGTATGGGCCGGGGAGCTGTTTTTT. Amino acids: CARSLDSSVWAGELFF.

The V call is TRBV19, the J call TRBJ1-2, with unresolved D. Deletions cut 3 bases from V and 8 bases from J, with 16 bases between. Germline loops: CDR1 LNHDA, CDR2 SQIVND (reference sequence). The CDR3 runs 14 residues. The CDR3 DNA is TGTGCCAGTAGTATGGACCCTTCTTCGGGGGGCTACACCTTC. This sequence encodes CASSMDPSSGGYTF.